Listed below are T cell receptor beta chains from one sample, sequenced in a study of control samples from healthy donors and cancer patients. Sequenced by immunoSEQ multiplex PCR; TCRdb stores in-frame clones only, minus some. Of approximately 100,000 clones listed, approximately 87% are singletons. Material: blood. The receptors shown here come from a woman aged 40 to 50 in good health. Each CDR3 is given with its conserved first and last residue. The D gene is left open where the match is weak. For some rows the clone size is stated as once, few or many, or as a class when expanded; others skip it.

V: TRBV7-2
size: -
D: -
J: TRBJ1-2
CDR3: CASSLEGAGWVNYGYTF
DNA: TGTGCCAGCAGCTTAGAGGGTGCTGGCTGGGTTAACTATGGCTACACCTTC

V: TRBV30
size: -
D: TRBD1
J: TRBJ1-5
CDR3: CAWSGGRQGLQPQHF
DNA: TGTGCCTGGAGTGGTGGTAGACAGGGTCTGCAGCCCCAGCATTTT

V: TRBV7-8
size: -
D: -
J: TRBJ1-6
CDR3: CASSHGPQGGNLSPLHF
DNA: TGTGCCAGCAGCCATGGCCCGCAGGGAGGGAACCTTTCACCCCTCCACTTT

V: TRBV29-1
size: -
D: -
J: TRBJ1-2
CDR3: CSVGEGGYTF
DNA: TGCAGCGTTGGGGAGGGAGGCTACACCTTC

V: TRBV4-1
size: -
D: TRBD1
J: TRBJ2-7
CDR3: CASSHPTGDYEQYF
DNA: TGCGCCAGCAGCCACCCTACAGGGGACTACGAGCAGTACTTC

V: TRBV12-5
size: few
D: -
J: TRBJ2-2
CDR3: CASGLPNPGTGELFF
DNA: TGTGCTAGTGGTTTGCCCAACCCGGGCACCGGGGAGCTGTTTTTT

V: TRBV19
size: -
D: -
J: TRBJ2-1
CDR3: CASSIRLVNEQFF
DNA: TGTGCCAGTAGTATAAGGCTCGTCAATGAGCAGTTCTTC

V: TRBV19
size: -
D: TRBD1
J: TRBJ2-7
CDR3: CASRPSGTGYYEQYF
DNA: TGTGCCAGTAGGCCCTCTGGGACAGGGTATTACGAGCAGTACTTC

V: TRBV21-1
size: -
D: -
J: TRBJ1-1
CDR3: CASSAAKGRGPTEAFF
DNA: TGTGCCAGCAGCGCAGCAAAAGGCAGGGGGCCCACTGAAGCTTTCTTT

V: TRBV18
size: few
D: TRBD1
J: TRBJ1-4
CDR3: CASSPGQGDEKLFF
DNA: TGTGCCAGCTCACCGGGACAGGGAGACGAAAAACTGTTTTTT

V: TRBV7-2
size: -
D: -
J: TRBJ1-5
CDR3: CASSNVWGNNQPQHF
DNA: TGTGCCAGCAGCAATGTTTGGGGTAACAATCAGCCCCAGCATTTT

V: TRBV7-6
size: -
D: -
J: TRBJ2-1
CDR3: CASSLRGGTGSYNEQFF
DNA: TGTGCCAGCAGCTTGAGGGGAGGCACAGGCTCCTACAATGAGCAGTTCTTC

V: TRBV21-1
size: once
D: -
J: TRBJ2-1
CDR3: CASSPYGGGASHSYNEQFF
DNA: TGTGCCAGCAGCCCTTATGGCGGGGGGGCGTCTCACTCCTACAATGAGCAGTTCTTC

V: TRBV30
size: -
D: -
J: TRBJ1-5
CDR3: CAWSVNWGQPQHF
DNA: TGTGCCTGGAGTGTGAATTGGGGCCAGCCCCAGCATTTT

V: TRBV9
size: -
D: TRBD1
J: TRBJ2-7
CDR3: CASSTRQGSEQYF
DNA: TGTGCCAGCAGCACCAGACAGGGCTCCGAGCAGTACTTC

V: TRBV5-6
size: -
D: TRBD1
J: TRBJ1-2
CDR3: CASSSLQGGGYTF
DNA: TGTGCCAGCAGCTCCCTGCAGGGGGGCGGCTACACCTTC

V: TRBV20-1
size: -
D: -
J: TRBJ2-1
CDR3: CSAPTWDEQFF
DNA: TGCAGTGCTCCTACGTGGGATGAGCAGTTCTTC

V: TRBV6-2/TRBV6-3
size: -
D: TRBD1
J: TRBJ1-5
CDR3: CASSRDRYWSNQPQHF
DNA: TGTGCCAGCAGCCGGGACAGGTACTGGAGCAATCAGCCCCAGCATTTT

V: TRBV6-5
size: -
D: -
J: TRBJ1-3
CDR3: CASSYSKRNTIYF
DNA: TGTGCCAGCAGTTACTCGAAGCGAAACACCATATATTTT

V: TRBV21-1
size: -
D: -
J: TRBJ2-1
CDR3: CASSKAGGDATNNEQFF
DNA: TGTGCCAGCAGCAAAGCGGGAGGGGACGCAACGAACAATGAGCAGTTCTTC

V: TRBV11-1
size: -
D: TRBD2
J: TRBJ2-1
CDR3: CASSLARGGTHNEQFF
DNA: TGTGCCAGCAGCTTAGCGCGCGGGGGGACCCATAATGAGCAGTTCTTC

V: TRBV27
size: -
D: -
J: TRBJ2-3
CDR3: CASSLLGLATDTQYF
DNA: TGTGCCAGCAGTTTATTGGGGCTAGCAACCGATACGCAGTATTTT

V: TRBV12-5
size: -
D: TRBD2
J: TRBJ2-5
CDR3: CASGLGKGLAEETQYF
DNA: TGTGCTAGTGGTTTGGGAAAGGGACTAGCGGAAGAGACCCAGTACTTC

V: TRBV28
size: -
D: -
J: TRBJ2-4
CDR3: CASSSPSGNIQYF
DNA: TGTGCCAGCAGTTCCCCCTCGGGAAACATTCAGTACTTC

V: TRBV4-3
size: -
D: TRBD2
J: TRBJ2-7
CDR3: CASSSTASGAAYEQYF
DNA: TGCGCCAGCAGCTCTACTGCTAGCGGGGCGGCCTACGAGCAGTACTTC

V: TRBV11-3
size: -
D: TRBD1
J: TRBJ1-2
CDR3: CASSHTGTDYGYTF
DNA: TGTGCCAGCAGCCACACCGGGACAGACTATGGCTACACCTTC

V: TRBV19
size: -
D: -
J: TRBJ2-3
CDR3: CASSITIAGGDTQYF
DNA: TGTGCCAGTAGTATAACCATCGCTGGGGGAGATACGCAGTATTTT

V: TRBV9
size: -
D: TRBD1
J: TRBJ2-3
CDR3: CASSPLDRVEDTQYF
DNA: TGTGCCAGCAGCCCTCTGGACAGGGTTGAAGATACGCAGTATTTT

V: TRBV4-3
size: -
D: -
J: TRBJ1-5
CDR3: CASSQDLLLNQPQHF
DNA: TGCGCCAGCAGCCAAGATCTTCTGTTGAATCAGCCCCAGCATTTT

V: TRBV20-1
size: -
D: -
J: TRBJ2-2
CDR3: CSAINTGELFF
DNA: TGCAGTGCCATAAACACCGGGGAGCTGTTTTTT

V: TRBV5-1
size: once
D: TRBD1
J: TRBJ1-3
CDR3: CASQGQPNSGNTIYF
DNA: TGCGCCAGCCAGGGACAGCCAAACTCTGGAAACACCATATATTTT

V: TRBV18
size: -
D: -
J: TRBJ1-5
CDR3: CASSPPGGSNQPQHF
DNA: TGTGCCAGCTCACCACCCGGGGGGAGCAATCAGCCCCAGCATTTT

V: TRBV5-1
size: few
D: TRBD1
J: TRBJ2-3
CDR3: CASRDRDRAHTQYF
DNA: TGCGCCAGCAGAGACCGGGACAGGGCTCATACGCAGTATTTT

V: TRBV7-9
size: -
D: TRBD1
J: TRBJ2-3
CDR3: CASSLVGEGQGTDTQYF
DNA: TGTGCCAGCAGCTTAGTGGGGGAGGGACAGGGAACAGATACGCAGTATTTT

V: TRBV7-9
size: -
D: TRBD1
J: TRBJ2-3
CDR3: CASSGAPGQGLFTDTQYF
DNA: TGTGCCAGCAGCGGAGCACCGGGACAGGGGTTGTTCACAGATACGCAGTATTTT

V: TRBV7-2
size: -
D: TRBD2
J: TRBJ2-5
CDR3: CASSGWGGRGETQYF
DNA: TGTGCCAGCAGCGGCTGGGGGGGAAGAGGAGAGACCCAGTACTTC

V: TRBV7-2
size: -
D: -
J: TRBJ2-7
CDR3: CASSLTGYEQYF
DNA: TGTGCCAGCAGCCTTACAGGCTACGAGCAGTACTTC

V: TRBV7-2
size: -
D: -
J: TRBJ1-2
CDR3: CASSLNPGAHYGYTF
DNA: TGTGCCAGCAGCTTAAACCCGGGGGCACATTATGGCTACACCTTC

V: TRBV19
size: -
D: -
J: TRBJ2-1
CDR3: CASSIDPRGFRGASSYNEQFF
DNA: TGTGCCAGTAGTATAGACCCTCGAGGTTTCCGGGGGGCCAGCTCCTACAATGAGCAGTTCTTC

V: TRBV4-3
size: -
D: TRBD2
J: TRBJ2-7
CDR3: CASSQGYGAGRSSYEQYF
DNA: TGCGCCAGCAGCCAAGGGTATGGAGCGGGGCGTAGCTCCTACGAGCAGTACTTC